This T cell receptor (beta chain) appears in the sequencing data of a study of cytomegalovirus exposure and HLA in healthy donors. Study in general: Earlier sequencing of 150 million to 200 million T cells yielded 90 million to 140 million unique TCR beta sequences. Study-level findings and limits: Previously analyzed data showed that most TCR beta V segments were productive at a frequency of about 90% or about 30%.

The PCR contained 60 Vbeta and 13 Jbeta primers. Generated by immunoSEQ multiplex PCR, the TCRdb table keeps only in-frame clones and is missing some. Here the sample spans under 150,000 clones, 55% to 75% being singletons. Germline V lookup: CDR1 MNHEY, CDR2 SMNVEV (reference sequence). The CDR3 is 15 amino acids. The V segment lost 8 bases and the J segment 6 bases; nucleotides outside the gene matches: 15. To note about this clone: Its antigen remains unknown.

The sequencing input was PBMCs. The chain carries TRBV27 and TRBJ1-1; 7 bases map to TRBD1. This TCR was sampled from a man in his fifties in good health and CMV-seropositive. CDR3 in DNA: TGTGCCAGCTCTAGGGGGACAGACATTTATTCTGAAGCTTTCTTT. This sequence encodes CASSRGTDIYSEAFF.